The 28 T cell receptor beta chains below come from one sample, sequenced in a study of shared clonotypes between healthy human individuals. TCRdb's table, derived via immunoSEQ multiplex PCR, lists solely in-frame clones and lacks some. This sample has 2,100,000 or so clones, with more than 90% found just once. The sequenced sample was naive CD4+ T cells sorted from blood. As for subset: CD45RA+ positively selected. These receptors were collected from a man aged 18 to 30 in good health.

The V call is TRBV6-6, the J call TRBJ2-5; D may be TRBD1 (5 bases). The J call may be mistaken, given a closer DNA end match to TRBJ2-7. The CDR3 has 12 residues. CDR1 is MNHNY and CDR2 is SVGAGI in the germline V gene (reference sequence). The CDR3 DNA reads as TGTGCCAGCAGTCAGGGAACCTACGAGCAGTACTTC. Encoded protein: CASSQGTYEQYF.

V is TRBV5-4 and J is TRBJ2-1; TRBD2 matches 7 bases. Germline lookup yields CDR1 SGHNT and CDR2 YYREEE (reference sequence). The CDR3 length is 16 residues. After removal of 0 bases from V and 5 bases from J, the junction contained 8 bases not matched to a gene. CDR3 in DNA: TGTGCCAGCAGCTTGGGGACTAGGACACGTAACAATGAGCAGTTCTTC. Amino acids: CASSLGTRTRNNEQFF.

The chain has TRBV30 and TRBJ1-4; TRBD1 is a possible D gene (5 bases). The CDR3 runs 12 residues. Between the trimmed V and J ends, which lost 4 bases and 3 bases, there was a span of 6 bases. Germline CDR1 reads GTSNPN; CDR2 reads SVGIG (reference sequence). CDR3 residues: CAWTGPNEKLFF. The CDR3 DNA is TGTGCCTGGACAGGGCCTAATGAAAAACTGTTTTTT.

For the CDR3, the DNA is TGCGCCAGCAGCCAAGATTTAACAGGGCGGCCTGGGGAGCTGTTTTTT. Its translation: CASSQDLTGRPGELFF. The chain is built from TRBV4-1 and TRBJ2-2; weak D call: TRBD1 (6 bases). The CDR3 is 16 residues long. Germline loops: CDR1 MGHRA, CDR2 YSYEKL. V gave up 0 bases and J gave up 8 bases, with 16 bases separating them.

To note about this clone: The junction does not match germline at one end; this may be a read error. The rearrangement uses TRBV5-1 and TRBJ2-7; TRBD1 matches 10 bases. Germline V lookup: CDR1 SGHRS, CDR2 YFSETQ. This CDR3 has 15 residues. CDR3 sequence: CASSLRDRGSHEQYF. The CDR3 coding sequence is TGCGCCAGCAGCCTCCGGGACAGGGGCTCCCACGAGCAGTACTTC. The variable domain in full, completed from reference TRBV5-1 and TRBJ2-7, reads KAGVTQTPRYLIKTRGQQVTLSCSPISGHRSVSWYQQTPGQGLQFLFEYFSETQRNKGNFPGRFSGRQFSNSRSEMNVSTLELGDSALYLCASSLRDRGSHEQYFGPGTRLTVT.

The chain combines TRBV12-2 with TRBJ1-1; TRBD1 was called by the table and not checked on the DNA. TRBV12-2 is annotated as a pseudogene. The CDR3 runs 16 residues. CDR3 amino acids: CASRYGGTGINTEAFF. CDR3 nucleotide sequence: TGTGCAAGTCGCTACGGTGGGACAGGGATTAACACTGAAGCTTTCTTT.

This clone came up once. This chain connects TRBV10-1 to TRBJ2-5; D is perhaps TRBD2 (5 bases). The germline V gene has CDR1 WNHNN and CDR2 SYGVQD (reference sequence). Trimming shortened V by 7 bases and J by 5 bases, and 8 bases separated the two germline ends. There are 11 residues in the CDR3. The chain's CDR3 is CASTRGETQYF. CDR3 nucleotides: TGCGCCAGCACCAGAGGGGAGACCCAGTACTTC.

A single count supports this clone. The CDR3 here is CASSETSGSADTQYF. CDR3 DNA: TGTGCCAGCAGCGAAACTAGCGGGAGCGCAGATACGCAGTATTTT. The chain recombines TRBV2 with TRBJ2-3; 11 bases fit TRBD2. In germline, CDR1 is SNHLY, CDR2 FYNNEI. The CDR3 runs to 15 residues. The ends lost 6 bases at V and 4 bases at J; junction bases unmatched: 6. Supplemented by reference TRBV2 and TRBJ2-3, the full variable domain reads EPEVTQTPSHQVTQMGQEVILRCVPISNHLYFYWYRQILGQKVEFLVSFYNNEISEKSEIFDDQFSVERPDGSNFTLKIRSTKLEDSAMYFCASSETSGSADTQYFGPGTRLTVL.

This chain links TRBV11-2 with TRBJ1-1; the match to TRBD1 covers 9 bases. The V gene's germline CDR1 is SGHAT and CDR2 FQNNGV. CDR3 length: 15 amino acids. Trimming took 3 bases from V and 3 from J; bases not matched to a gene: 5. CDR3 in DNA: TGTGCCAGCAGCTTTACAGGGGGCGGCTACACTGAAGCTTTCTTT. It translates to CASSFTGGGYTEAFF.

This sequence joins TRBV30 and TRBJ1-6, with a possible D match to TRBD1 (5 bases). Per germline, CDR1 GTSNPN and CDR2 SVGIG (reference sequence). This CDR3 has 15 amino acids. Trimming shortened V by 0 bases and J by 7 bases, and 13 bases separated the two germline ends. The CDR3 region is CAWSVQATRNSPLHF. CDR3 sequence (DNA): TGTGCCTGGAGTGTACAGGCGACCAGGAATTCACCCCTCCACTTT.

The chain carries TRBV5-1 and TRBJ2-3, with D possibly TRBD2 on 5 matching bases. The CDR3 is 14 residues long. CDR1 is SGHRS, CDR2 YFSETQ, per germline. V lost 4 bases and J lost 3, with 12 bases in between. The CDR3 nucleotides are TGCGCCAGCAGCCTGTTACCGGGGACAGATACGCAGTATTTT. This translates into CASSLLPGTDTQYF. Looking up the rest from reference TRBV5-1 and TRBJ2-3 gives the full variable domain: KAGVTQTPRYLIKTRGQQVTLSCSPISGHRSVSWYQQTPGQGLQFLFEYFSETQRNKGNFPGRFSGRQFSNSRSEMNVSTLELGDSALYLCASSLLPGTDTQYFGPGTRLTVL.

The rearrangement uses TRBV2 and TRBJ1-1, with 7 positions matching TRBD1. This CDR3 spans 12 amino acids. Germline V gene sequence: CDR1 SNHLY, CDR2 FYNNEI. V lost 3 bases to trimming and J lost 11 bases; unmatched junction nucleotides: 6. The CDR3 coding sequence is TGTGCCAGCAGTGATAGGGGGCAGACGGCTTTCTTT. Protein: CASSDRGQTAFF.

CDR3 region: CASSEPAGGNTEAFF. Written as DNA, the CDR3 is TGCGCCAGCAGTGAGCCCGCAGGGGGCAACACTGAAGCTTTCTTT. The chain carries TRBV10-2 and TRBJ1-1; 8 nucleotides line up with TRBD1. Germline V lookup: CDR1 WSHSY, CDR2 SAAADI. The ends lost 2 bases at V and 2 bases at J; junction bases unmatched: 4. This CDR3 contains 15 residues.

The J gene is TRBJ2-2, the V gene TRBV10-1, with D tentatively TRBD2 (5 bases). The germline CDR1 and CDR2 sequences are WNHNN and SYGVQD (reference sequence). Deletions cut 5 bases from V and 6 bases from J, with 10 bases between. The CDR3 runs to 13 residues. The CDR3 reads CASSWQRSGELFF. CDR3 coding DNA: TGCGCCAGCAGTTGGCAGCGGTCCGGGGAGCTGTTTTTT.

The chain combines TRBV9 with TRBJ2-4; the D gene is possibly TRBD1 (6 bases). V was trimmed by 4 bases and J by 6 bases, leaving 14 bases between them. CDR3 size: 14 residues. Germline values: CDR1 SGDLS, CDR2 YYNGEE. The CDR3 coding sequence is TGTGCCAGCAGCCCGCAAGTGGACAGAAACATTCAGTACTTC. As protein: CASSPQVDRNIQYF.

This chain uses TRBV11-3 with TRBJ1-3; no definite D call. Trimming took 0 bases from V and 2 from J, leaving 17 bases between them. This CDR3 comprises 18 residues. Germline V gives CDR1 SGHNT, CDR2 YENEEA. CDR3: CASSLELDPTPTGNTIYF. The CDR3 nucleotides read TGTGCCAGCAGCTTAGAACTGGACCCGACGCCTACTGGAAACACCATATATTTT. The whole variable domain, remainder taken from reference TRBV11-3 and TRBJ1-3, is EAGVVQSPRYKIIEKKQPVAFWCNPISGHNTLYWYLQNLGQGPELLIRYENEEAVDDSQLPKDRFSAERLKGVDSTLKIQPAELGDSAVYLCASSLELDPTPTGNTIYFGEGSWLTVV.

The chain uses TRBV4-1 and TRBJ2-7, with TRBD2 matching 10 bases. Per germline, CDR1 MGHRA and CDR2 YSYEKL. This CDR3 has 17 residues. V shed 0 bases, J shed 2 bases, and the junction held 7 bases outside the gene matches. The CDR3 is CASSQEGLAGAPYEQYF. The CDR3 nucleotides are TGCGCCAGCAGCCAAGAGGGGCTAGCGGGGGCCCCCTACGAGCAGTACTTC.

In the case of this clone: Other DNA sequences in this specimen translate into the identical CDR3. The rearrangement uses TRBV6-5 and TRBJ2-7; a weak D match, TRBD1 (6 bases). The CDR3 loop spans 13 amino acids. Germline CDR1 and CDR2: MNHEY and SVGAGI. Trimming pared 5 bases from V and 0 bases from J, leaving 8 bases between. DNA of the CDR3: TGTGCCAGCAGTCGGACAGACTCCTACGAGCAGTACTTC. Protein product: CASSRTDSYEQYF.

V gene TRBV6-5 combines with J gene TRBJ2-7; unclear D gene. The CDR3 consists of 14 residues. V was trimmed by 2 bases and J by 3 bases, leaving 11 bases between them. Germline V gene sequence: CDR1 MNHEY, CDR2 SVGAGI. The CDR3 sequence is CASSYRVGLYEQYF. In DNA, the CDR3 is TGTGCCAGCAGTTACAGGGTCGGCCTCTACGAGCAGTACTTC.

The chain is built from TRBV19 and TRBJ2-5, with 11 bases lining up with TRBD2. V was pared by 5 bases and J by 2 bases, with 1 base of the junction left unmatched. The CDR3 covers 14 residues. CDR1 LNHDA and CDR2 SQIVND come from the germline V gene (reference sequence). CDR3 DNA sequence: TGTGCCAGTAGTGCTAGCGGGGGGCAAGAGACCCAGTACTTC. This sequence encodes CASSASGGQETQYF.

This rearrangement joins TRBV4-1 to TRBJ2-7; D gene unclear. CDR3 length equals 16 residues. The germline V gene has CDR1 MGHRA and CDR2 YSYEKL. V shed 1 base and J shed 3 bases, with 16 bases lying between them. CDR3 nucleotides: TGCGCCAGCAGCCAAGCAGAATGGGGTTCCAGCTACGAGCAGTACTTC. Its translation: CASSQAEWGSSYEQYF.

The V and J genes are TRBV29-1 and TRBJ2-5; no clear D. The CDR3 runs 14 residues. Germline V gives CDR1 SQVTM, CDR2 ANQGSEA. The V and J ends lost 2 bases and 4 bases respectively, with 14 bases between them. For the CDR3, the DNA is TGCAGCGTTGAAAACCTAGACACTTCAGAGACCCAGTACTTC. Translation: CSVENLDTSETQYF.

The chain links TRBV6-1 to TRBJ2-7; either TRBD1 or TRBD2 may supply D (5 bases each). Between the trimmed V and J ends, which lost 5 bases and 0 bases, there was a span of 11 bases. CDR1 and CDR2 from the germline V gene are MNHNS and SASEGT. The CDR3 runs to 14 residues. The CDR3 loop reads CASSKEGPSYEQYF. Written as DNA, the CDR3 is TGTGCCAGCAGTAAAGAGGGACCCTCCTACGAGCAGTACTTC.

The count of this clone is one. The chain is built from TRBV7-9 and TRBJ2-7; the match to TRBD1 covers 8 bases. The trim removed 3 bases at V and 2 bases at J, leaving 9 bases unmatched. Germline-derived CDR1 and CDR2 are SEHNR and FQNEAQ (reference sequence). The CDR3 contains 16 residues. The CDR3 DNA reads TGTGCCAGCAGCTTTTTTCCGGGACAGGCAACCTACGAGCAGTACTTC. Translating gives CASSFFPGQATYEQYF.

The chain has TRBV9 and TRBJ1-6, with a possible D match to TRBD1 (5 bases). This CDR3 region has 15 residues. Trimming took 2 bases from V and 8 from J, leaving 14 bases between them. Germline loops: CDR1 SGDLS, CDR2 YYNGEE. CDR3 nucleotide sequence: TGTGCCAGCAGCGTGGGGGACTCGATTTATTCACCCCTCCACTTT. Translation: CASSVGDSIYSPLHF.

This clone appeared once. This chain connects TRBV6-9 to TRBJ2-7; 15 nucleotides line up with TRBD2. The CDR3 has 16 residues. Germline CDR1 MNHGY, CDR2 SVAAGI. V lost 5 bases to trimming and J lost 2 bases; unmatched junction nucleotides: 4. For the CDR3, the DNA is TGTGCCAGCAGTATGGGACTAGCGGGAGGCACCTACGAGCAGTACTTC. It specifies CASSMGLAGGTYEQYF.

V gene TRBV7-2 combines with J gene TRBJ1-2, with no clear D. CDR1 SGHTA and CDR2 FQGNSA come from the germline V gene. V was shortened by 1 base and J by 4 bases, with 16 bases between the two germline ends. CDR3 length equals 16 residues. CDR3 in DNA: TGTGCCAGCAGCTTAGGGACTGGGCTTTCGGCCTATGGCTACACCTTC. It translates to CASSLGTGLSAYGYTF.

In its sample, this clone was seen once. This sequence joins TRBV30 and TRBJ2-1, with 13 bases identical to TRBD2. The CDR3 is 18 amino acids. Trimming cost V 2 bases and J 0 bases; bases outside gene matches: 7. Germline assignment: CDR1 GTSNPN and CDR2 SVGIG (reference sequence). Here the CDR3 DNA reads TGTGCCTGGAGTAGGACTAGCGGGGGCTTTCCCTCCTACAATGAGCAGTTCTTC. This codes for CAWSRTSGGFPSYNEQFF.